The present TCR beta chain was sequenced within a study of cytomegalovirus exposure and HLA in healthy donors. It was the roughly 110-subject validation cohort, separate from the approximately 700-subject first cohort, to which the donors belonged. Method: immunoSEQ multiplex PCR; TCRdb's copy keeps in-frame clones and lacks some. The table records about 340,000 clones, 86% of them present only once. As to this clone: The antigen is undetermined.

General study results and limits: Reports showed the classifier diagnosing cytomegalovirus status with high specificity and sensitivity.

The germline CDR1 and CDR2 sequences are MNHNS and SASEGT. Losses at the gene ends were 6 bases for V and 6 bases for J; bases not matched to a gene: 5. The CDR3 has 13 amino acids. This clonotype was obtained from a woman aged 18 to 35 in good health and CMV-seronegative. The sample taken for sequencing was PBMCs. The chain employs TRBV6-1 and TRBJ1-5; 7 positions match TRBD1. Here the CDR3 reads CASSTGEVQPQHF. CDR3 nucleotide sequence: TGTGCCAGCAGCACAGGGGAAGTTCAGCCCCAGCATTTT.